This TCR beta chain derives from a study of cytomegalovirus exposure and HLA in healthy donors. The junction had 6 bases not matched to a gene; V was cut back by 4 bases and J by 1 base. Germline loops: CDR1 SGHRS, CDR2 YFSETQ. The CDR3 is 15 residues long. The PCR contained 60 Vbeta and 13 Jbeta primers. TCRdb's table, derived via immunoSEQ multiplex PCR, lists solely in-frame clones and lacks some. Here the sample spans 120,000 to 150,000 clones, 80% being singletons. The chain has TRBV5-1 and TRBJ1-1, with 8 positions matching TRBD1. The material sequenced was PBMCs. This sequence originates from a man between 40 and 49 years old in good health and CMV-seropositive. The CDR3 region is CASSPTTGENTEAFF. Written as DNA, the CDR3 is TGCGCCAGCAGCCCGACGACAGGGGAGAACACTGAAGCTTTCTTT.